This T cell receptor beta chain derives from a study of glioma-infiltrating T cells. For the study at large: Dexamethasone exposure before glioma surgery was limited to six or fewer days.

Of note for this clonotype: The antigen remains unidentified. A read error may be the cause here, since a much bigger clone is one base away.

The V and J ends lost 1 base and 8 bases respectively, with 14 bases between them. Germline CDR1 reads DFQATT; CDR2 reads SNEGSKA (reference sequence). CDR3 length: 13 residues. Amplification of TCR alpha and beta CDR3 regions from RNA used iRepertoire nested multiplex PCR. MiXCR was run by TCRdb on the multiplex PCR reads, yielding one entry per CDR3 protein. The data contain fewer than 500,000 distinct CDR3 sequences, roughly two fifths of them seen just once; the ten biggest clones take up approximately 12%. Regarding the study as a whole: Patients with low tissue-blood divergence carried a signature set of shared blood CDR3 motifs. Gliomas, especially low-grade, showed above-expected tissue-blood divergence; non-neoplastic patients showed below. Only very few CDR3 sequences appeared in both tissue and blood.

The sample taken for sequencing was glioma tissue, nonneoplastic brain tissue, or PBMCs (not recorded which). The sequence came from a human donor with low-grade glioma or glioblastoma, undergoing nonglioma brain surgery, or in good health (not recorded which). V gene TRBV20-1 combines with J gene TRBJ1-2, with a possible D match to TRBD1 (6 bases). The CDR3 nucleotides are TGCAGTGCTAGAGGCAGGGGCGAAAGAGGCTACACCTTC. Its protein is CSARGRGERGYTF.